These 10 T cell receptor beta chains originate from one sample sequenced in a study of shared clonotypes between healthy human individuals. The repertoire was sequenced with immunoSEQ multiplex PCR; TCRdb's copy has only in-frame clones and lacks some. This table holds more than 2,000,000 clones, more than 80% found once. Sequences were obtained from naive CD4+ T cells from PBMCs. Subset given: CD45RA+ positively selected. The receptor set was obtained from a man in his late teens or twenties in good health. Some clones in this sample may be carry-over from other donors' samples.

The chain combines TRBV5-1 with TRBJ2-7, with TRBD2 matching over 9 bases. This CDR3 region has 16 residues. Germline CDR1 SGHRS, CDR2 YFSETQ. J lost 6 bases, V lost 4 bases, and 14 bases had no gene match. CDR3 coding DNA: TGCGCCAGCAGCCCCGGGGGGGCGATAGCGGGAGTCGAGCAGTACTTC. It is translated as CASSPGGAIAGVEQYF.

The count of this clone is one. The chain recombines TRBV7-9 with TRBJ1-2, with D unclear. The CDR3 covers 13 residues. The V gene's germline CDR1 is SEHNR and CDR2 FQNEAQ (reference sequence). The V gene lost 5 bases and the J gene lost 7 bases, with 14 bases spanning the gap. CDR3 coding DNA: TGTGCCAGCAGCCCCGGGAGGGCCCCTGGCTACACCTTC. Amino acid sequence: CASSPGRAPGYTF.

The chain couples TRBV6-6 to TRBJ1-3, with D possibly TRBD1 on 5 matching bases. The ends were cut back, 2 bases at V and 2 bases at J, with 13 bases in the middle. In germline, CDR1 is MNHNY, CDR2 SVGAGI (reference sequence). This CDR3 has 16 residues. The CDR3 DNA sequence: TGTGCCAGCAGTTACCAGGGCGGTACGGCTGGAAACACCATATATTTT. It translates to CASSYQGGTAGNTIYF.

V is TRBV27 and J is TRBJ2-1; perhaps TRBD2 as D (6 bases). Germline assignment: CDR1 MNHEY and CDR2 SMNVEV (reference sequence). The CDR3 sequence is 16 residues long. Trimming took 5 bases from V and 7 from J, leaving 21 bases between them. DNA of the CDR3: TGTGCCAGCAGTACCCACCTCGGGACTCCCCATAATGAGCAGTTCTTC. This gives the protein CASSTHLGTPHNEQFF.

The chain employs TRBV19 and TRBJ1-5, with D tentatively TRBD1 (5 bases). The V gene lost 5 bases and the J gene lost 2 bases, with 19 bases spanning the gap. This CDR3 contains 17 residues. Germline values: CDR1 LNHDA, CDR2 SQIVND (reference sequence). Here the CDR3 reads CASSRVLQGTGNQPQHF. CDR3 DNA: TGTGCCAGTAGTCGAGTGCTTCAGGGTACAGGCAATCAGCCCCAGCATTTT.

The V call is TRBV27, the J call TRBJ2-5, with 7 bases fitting TRBD2. This CDR3 comprises 14 residues. The germline V gene encodes CDR1 MNHEY and CDR2 SMNVEV (reference sequence). J lost 7 bases, V lost 6 bases, and 11 bases had no gene match. The CDR3 DNA reads TGTGCCAGCAGCGGGACTGGGACTATTGGGACCCAGTACTTC. It is translated as CASSGTGTIGTQYF.

The V and J genes are TRBV28 and TRBJ2-7, with D hard to call. This CDR3 is built from 15 residues. V lost 6 bases and J lost 2, with 17 bases in between. Germline values: CDR1 MDHEN, CDR2 SYDVKM. For the CDR3, the DNA is TGTGCCAGCAGGACCGACCGACCTGCGGCCTACGAGCAGTACTTC. Amino acids: CASRTDRPAAYEQYF. The full variable domain, with the rest looked up from reference TRBV28 and TRBJ2-7, is DVKVTQSSRYLVKRTGEKVFLECVQDMDHENMFWYRQDPGLGLRLIYFSYDVKMKEKGDIPEGYSVSREKKERFSLILESASTNQTSMYLCASRTDRPAAYEQYFGPGTRLTVT.

This clone was seen just once. The rearrangement links TRBV28 to TRBJ1-4, with 7 bases lining up with TRBD1. J gave up 3 bases and V 7 bases, and 11 bases lay outside the gene matches. This CDR3 region has 16 residues. Germline CDR1 and CDR2: MDHEN and SYDVKM. The CDR3 sequence: CASKGAGGVPNEKLFF. The CDR3 region has the DNA TGTGCCAGCAAAGGGGCAGGGGGGGTACCTAATGAAAAACTGTTTTTT.

This sequence joins TRBV5-5 and TRBJ2-3; D is unresolved. The CDR3 length is 15 residues. The germline V and J ends were trimmed by 1 base and 2 bases, with 11 bases remaining between them. CDR1 is SGHKS, CDR2 YYEKEE, per germline (reference sequence). CDR3 residues: CASSLRLSDTDTQYF. The CDR3, as DNA: TGTGCCAGCAGCTTGAGGTTAAGCGACACAGATACGCAGTATTTT.

V usage is TRBV6-5 and J usage is TRBJ2-1; 7 bases line up with TRBD2. This CDR3 region has 12 residues. J gave up 7 bases and V 7 bases, and 4 bases lay outside the gene matches. Germline CDR1 MNHEY, CDR2 SVGAGI. The CDR3: CASIASGNEQFF. CDR3 nucleotide sequence: TGTGCCAGCATTGCTAGCGGAAATGAGCAGTTCTTC.